The T cell receptor beta chain described here comes from a study of response to subunit inactivated influenza vaccine. Findings and limits, study-wide: There was a suggestion from the authors that each seasonal influenza vaccination recruits few new T cells.

About this clonotype itself: The antigen is undetermined.

TCRdb itself ran the RT-PCR reads through MiXCR, one entry per CDR3 protein. Among hundreds of thousands of distinct CDR3 sequences listed, 15% to 20% were seen once. The sequence was obtained from a man between 50 and 69 years old who received an inactivated influenza vaccine. The input for sequencing was CD4+ T cells sorted from PBMCs, taken around 25 months after vaccination.

CDR3 bases: TGCGCCAGCAGCCTAGCAGGGAAGGACACCGGGGAGCTGTTTTTT. Translating it yields CASSLAGKDTGELFF. This chain joins TRBV5-1 and TRBJ2-2; D is possibly TRBD1 or TRBD2 (5 bases each). CDR1 SGHRS and CDR2 YFSETQ come from the germline V gene. CDR3 length: 15 amino acids. V was cut by 4 bases and J by 3 bases, with 13 bases left in between.